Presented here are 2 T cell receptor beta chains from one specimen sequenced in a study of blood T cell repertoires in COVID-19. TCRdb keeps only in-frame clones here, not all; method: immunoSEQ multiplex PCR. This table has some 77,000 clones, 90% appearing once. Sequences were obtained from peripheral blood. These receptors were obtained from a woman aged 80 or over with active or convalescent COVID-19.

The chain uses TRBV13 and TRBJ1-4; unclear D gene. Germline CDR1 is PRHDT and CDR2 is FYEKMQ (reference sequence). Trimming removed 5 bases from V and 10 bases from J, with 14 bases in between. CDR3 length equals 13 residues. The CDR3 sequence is CASSPNLGRKLFF. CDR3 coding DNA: TGTGCCAGCAGCCCAAACCTAGGGAGAAAACTGTTTTTT.

As DNA, the CDR3 is TGTGCCAGCAGACTTACCCATGAGCAGTTCTTC. Protein: CASRLTHEQFF. The chain joins TRBV6-5 to TRBJ2-1; D is undetermined. Germline lookup yields CDR1 MNHEY and CDR2 SVGAGI. With 6 bases removed from V and 8 bases from J, the gap between germline ends came to 8 bases. The CDR3 runs to 11 residues.